This entry is about one TCR beta chain. Assay used: immunoSEQ multiplex PCR; TCRdb lists only in-frame clones, some missing. Among about 110,000 clones, 70% to 90% were seen once, and the ten largest hold under 4%. From germline, CDR1 is ENHRY and CDR2 SYGVKD. The trim removed 8 bases at V and 2 bases at J, leaving 6 bases unmatched. The CDR3 spans 15 residues. These data originate in a study of T cell responses to AZD1222 COVID-19 vaccine. The chain uses TRBV10-3 and TRBJ2-7; TRBD2 aligns across 13 bases. The clonotype was recovered from an adult in good health. The input for sequencing was peripheral blood, taken on day 0 of AZD1222 vaccination. The CDR3 spells CAIGGTSGVTYEQYF. The CDR3 region has the DNA TGTGCCATCGGGGGGACTAGCGGGGTTACCTACGAGCAGTACTTC.